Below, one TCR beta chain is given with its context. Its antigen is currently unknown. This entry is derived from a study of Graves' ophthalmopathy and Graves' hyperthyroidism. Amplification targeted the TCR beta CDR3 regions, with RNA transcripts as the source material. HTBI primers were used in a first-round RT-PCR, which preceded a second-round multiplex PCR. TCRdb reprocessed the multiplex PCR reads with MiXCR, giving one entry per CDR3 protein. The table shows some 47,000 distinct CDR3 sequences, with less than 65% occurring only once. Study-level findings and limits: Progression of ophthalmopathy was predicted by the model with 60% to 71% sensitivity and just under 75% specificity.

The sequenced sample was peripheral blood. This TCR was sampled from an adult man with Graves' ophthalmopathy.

DNA of the CDR3: TGTGCCAGCAGCCCCTTCGGCAGGAACTATGGCTACACCTTC. Translating it yields CASSPFGRNYGYTF. This sequence joins TRBV7-2 and TRBJ1-2; D remains unclear. There are 14 residues in the CDR3. CDR1 is SGHTA, CDR2 FQGNSA, per germline. V was clipped by 5 bases and J by 2 bases, with 12 bases between them.